Presented here are 22 T cell receptor beta chains from one specimen sequenced in a study of multiple sclerosis patients with progressive multifocal leukoencephalopathy. Only in-frame clones appear in the TCRdb table, and some are missing; sequencing was by immunoSEQ multiplex PCR. The table records fewer than 40,000 clones, about 89% of them present only once. Noted time point: before natalizumab initiation. Material for sequencing was PBMCs. Receptors originate from a human donor with multiple sclerosis.

The J gene is TRBJ2-7, the V gene TRBV6-6, with D unresolved. Trimming removed 6 bases at V and 2 bases at J, with 11 bases between. Germline lookup yields CDR1 MNHNY and CDR2 SVGAGI (reference sequence). This CDR3 comprises 13 residues. The CDR3: CASRTDGTYEQYF. The CDR3 nucleotides are TGTGCCAGCAGGACCGACGGTACCTACGAGCAGTACTTC.

This chain uses TRBV19 with TRBJ1-2; D perhaps matches TRBD1 (6 bases). V shed 11 bases and J shed 3 bases, with 13 bases lying between them. The CDR3 sequence is 12 residues long. CDR1 is LNHDA, CDR2 SQIVND, per germline (reference sequence). In nucleotides, the CDR3 is TGTGCCTCATGGGACAAATACTATGGCTACACCTTC. As protein: CASWDKYYGYTF.

The chain uses TRBV6-1 and TRBJ2-7, with D uncertain. CDR1 MNHNS and CDR2 SASEGT come from the germline V gene. The CDR3 has 15 amino acids. The V and J ends lost 4 bases and 3 bases respectively, with 16 bases between them. Here the CDR3 DNA reads TGTGCCAGCAGTGGGGCCCCCCGTGGGGTCTACGAGCAGTACTTC. Encoded protein: CASSGAPRGVYEQYF.

The genes are TRBV25-1 and TRBJ1-5, with 9 bases fitting TRBD1. V lost 4 bases, J lost 0 bases, and 4 bases stayed unmatched. This CDR3 comprises 16 residues. The V gene's germline CDR1 is MGHDK and CDR2 SYGVNS. The CDR3 sequence: CASSGGQGHSNQPQHF. CDR3 DNA: TGTGCCAGCAGTGGGGGACAGGGACATAGCAATCAGCCCCAGCATTTT. Looking up the rest from reference TRBV25-1 and TRBJ1-5 gives the full variable domain: EADIYQTPRYLVIGTGKKITLECSQTMGHDKMYWYQQDPGMELHLIHYSYGVNSTEKGDLSSESTVSRIRTEHFPLTLESARPSHTSQYLCASSGGQGHSNQPQHFGDGTRLSIL.

V and J are TRBV6-1 and TRBJ2-3; 10 bases align to TRBD2. V dropped 11 bases and J dropped 3; count of bases not matched to a gene: 11. The length of the CDR3 is 15 residues. CDR1 MNHNS and CDR2 SASEGT come from the germline V gene. In nucleotides, the CDR3 is TGTGCCGGATCACTGAGCGGGAGGGGGACAGATACGCAGTATTTT. This sequence encodes CAGSLSGRGTDTQYF.

This clone was picked up one time. The chain couples TRBV27 to TRBJ2-1; possible D gene TRBD2, 7 bases. The CDR3 sequence is 13 residues long. The V gene lost 3 bases and the J gene lost 9 bases, with 12 bases spanning the gap. Germline V gives CDR1 MNHEY, CDR2 SMNVEV (reference sequence). For the CDR3, the DNA is TGTGCCAGCAGTTTGTGGGGGGGGCGTGAGCAGTTCTTC. Translated, it gives CASSLWGGREQFF.

The chain uses TRBV6-1 and TRBJ1-1; D is undetermined. V shed 6 bases and J shed 1 base, with 12 bases lying between them. From germline, CDR1 is MNHNS and CDR2 SASEGT. The CDR3 is made up of 14 amino acids. The CDR3 bases are TGTGCCAGCAGGTCGCGGGAGCGGAACACTGAAGCTTTCTTT. It is translated as CASRSRERNTEAFF.

The J gene is TRBJ1-1, the V gene TRBV6-6, with TRBD1 as a possible D gene (5 bases). Germline V lookup: CDR1 MNHNY, CDR2 SVGAGI (reference sequence). This CDR3 spans 12 amino acids. Trimming pared 8 bases from V and 1 base from J, leaving 8 bases between. The chain's CDR3 is CASLGANTEAFF. The CDR3 DNA is TGTGCCAGCCTTGGGGCGAACACTGAAGCTTTCTTT.

The rearrangement joins TRBV29-1 to TRBJ1-1; a possible D gene is TRBD1 (5 bases). Germline V gene data show CDR1 as SQVTM and CDR2 as ANQGSEA. V lost 7 bases to trimming and J lost 6 bases, with 18 bases between them. The CDR3 has 13 residues. The CDR3 spells CSGVGDGGSEAFF. The CDR3 nucleotides are TGCAGCGGTGTGGGGGATGGGGGGTCTGAAGCTTTCTTT.

The chain has TRBV4-3 and TRBJ2-1; D is undetermined. CDR1 and CDR2 from the germline V gene are LGHNA and YSLEER. CDR3 size: 15 residues. V dropped 1 base and J dropped 4 bases, with 11 bases sitting between them. The CDR3 DNA sequence: TGCGCCAGCAGCCAAGGCGGCGAGATTTACAATGAGCAGTTCTTC. Translated, it gives CASSQGGEIYNEQFF.

The chain links TRBV28 to TRBJ2-7, with D perhaps matching TRBD1 (5 bases). CDR3 length: 15 residues. Trimming took 5 bases from V and 1 from J, leaving 15 bases between them. Germline-derived CDR1 and CDR2 are MDHEN and SYDVKM. DNA for the CDR3: TGTGCCAGCAGTGACCAGGGTTCCCCATCCTACGAGCAGTACTTC. It translates to CASSDQGSPSYEQYF.

The chain is built from TRBV7-9 and TRBJ2-5, with 9 bases aligning to TRBD1. The J call is doubtful: the DNA matches TRBJ2-7 better. The length of the CDR3 is 12 residues. CDR1 and CDR2 from the germline V gene are SEHNR and FQNEAQ (reference sequence). This CDR3 is CASETGGYEQYF. CDR3 bases: TGTGCCAGTGAGACAGGGGGCTACGAGCAGTACTTC.

The rearrangement uses TRBV15 and TRBJ2-1, with no clear D. The V end was cut by 1 base, the J end by 5 bases, with 6 bases between. The CDR3 runs 13 residues. The germline gives CDR1 LNHNV, CDR2 YYDKDF (reference sequence). CDR3 residues: CATSRAGNNEQFF. The CDR3 DNA sequence: TGTGCCACCAGCAGAGCTGGGAACAATGAGCAGTTCTTC. Complete variable domain (other parts from reference TRBV15 and TRBJ2-1): DAMVIQNPRYQVTQFGKPVTLSCSQTLNHNVMYWYQQKSSQAPKLLFHYYDKDFNNEADTPDNFQSRRPNTSFCFLDIRSPGLGDTAMYLCATSRAGNNEQFFGPGTRLTVL.

J is TRBJ1-2 and V is TRBV28; D is undetermined. V lost 10 bases, J lost 6 bases, and 18 bases lay in between. Germline V CDR1 and CDR2: MDHEN, SYDVKM. The CDR3 length is 13 residues. This chain's CDR3 is CATYTRVIDGYTF. The DNA for the CDR3 is TGTGCCACCTATACCCGGGTAATAGATGGCTACACCTTC.

The rearrangement links TRBV7-9 to TRBJ2-7, with D perhaps assigned TRBD1 or TRBD2 (5 bases each). Germline V CDR1 and CDR2: SEHNR, FQNEAQ (reference sequence). This CDR3 comprises 11 residues. Trimming took 8 bases from V and 2 from J, leaving 7 bases between them. This CDR3 reads CASGTTYEQYF. CDR3 nucleotides: TGTGCCAGCGGGACCACCTACGAGCAGTACTTC.

The genes are TRBV21-1 and TRBJ1-2; the table names TRBD1, a call not compared with the DNA. TRBV21-1 is marked as a pseudogene. The CDR3 length is 18 residues. The DNA of the CDR3 is TGTGCCAGCAGATTAATGCCCGGGACAGGGGAGATTAACTATGGCTACACCTTC. Translation: CASRLMPGTGEINYGYTF.

V and J are TRBV15 and TRBJ1-3; D remains ambiguous. Judging by the DNA end, TRBJ2-2 fits better; the J call may be wrong. CDR1 is LNHNV, CDR2 YYDKDF, per germline (reference sequence). This CDR3 is 14 amino acids long. This chain's CDR3 is CATSRAGFTGELFF. Here the CDR3 DNA reads TGTGCCACCAGCAGAGCAGGATTCACCGGGGAGCTGTTTTTT.

The chain links TRBV14 to TRBJ2-7; D is perhaps TRBD1 (5 bases). Per the germline V gene, CDR1 is SGHDN and CDR2 is FVKESK. The CDR3 has 15 residues. The V and J ends lost 0 bases and 2 bases respectively, with 11 bases between them. The CDR3 coding sequence is TGTGCCAGCAGCCAAGAAACAGGCCGCCCCTACGAGCAGTACTTC. Amino acid sequence: CASSQETGRPYEQYF.

The chain couples TRBV5-4 to TRBJ1-1; 10 bases are a match to TRBD1. This CDR3 spans 14 amino acids. In germline, CDR1 is SGHNT, CDR2 YYREEE (reference sequence). With V trimmed by 4 bases and J by 1 base, 1 base remained unmatched. In nucleotides, the CDR3 is TGTGCCAGCAGCAGGACAGGGGGGAACACTGAAGCTTTCTTT. This translates into CASSRTGGNTEAFF.

This chain connects TRBV6-6 to TRBJ2-7; the match to TRBD1 covers 8 bases. This CDR3 has 13 amino acids. Germline assignment: CDR1 MNHNY and CDR2 SVGAGI (reference sequence). Losses at the gene ends were 6 bases for V and 9 bases for J; bases not matched to a gene: 10. The CDR3 sequence is CASSRGQGNVQYF. CDR3 sequence (DNA): TGTGCCAGCAGCCGCGGACAGGGTAACGTGCAGTACTTC.

V usage is TRBV9 and J usage is TRBJ2-3; D remains unclear. CDR1 is SGDLS, CDR2 YYNGEE, per germline. CDR3 length equals 12 residues. Deletions cut 4 bases from V and 5 bases from J, with 8 bases between. This CDR3 is CASSPERDTQYF. CDR3 nucleotides: TGTGCCAGCAGCCCGGAGAGAGATACGCAGTATTTT.

The CDR3 protein is CASSLSLAGGRTGELFF. CDR3 nucleotides: TGCGCCAGCAGCTTGAGCCTAGCGGGAGGACGCACCGGGGAGCTGTTTTTT. The rearrangement uses TRBV5-1 and TRBJ2-2, with 11 positions matching TRBD2. This CDR3 is 17 amino acids long. Germline CDR1 reads SGHRS; CDR2 reads YFSETQ. V was pared by 1 base and J by 4 bases, with 6 bases of the junction left unmatched.